The source of this T cell receptor (beta chain) is a study of blood T cell repertoires in COVID-19. Here immunoSEQ multiplex PCR was the method, and the copy in TCRdb shows in-frame clones only, minus some. Here the sample spans roughly 110,000 clones, 60% to 85% being singletons. The clonotype was recovered from a man between 70 and 80 years old with acute or convalescent COVID-19. The source material was peripheral blood.

CDR3 sequence (DNA): TGTGCCAGCAGCCTAAATGTAGACAGGGGGAACGGCTACACCTTC. Encoded protein: CASSLNVDRGNGYTF. The chain is built from TRBV7-9 and TRBJ1-2; 9 bases are a match to TRBD1. In germline, CDR1 is SEHNR, CDR2 FQNEAQ (reference sequence). V shed 5 bases, J shed 8 bases, and the junction held 12 bases outside the gene matches. The CDR3 totals 15 residues.